This T cell receptor beta chain was sequenced during a study of T cell repertoires in cytomegalovirus infection. Overall study: Recently identified HLA-C-restricted CMV epitopes were used, and well-studied HLA-B-restricted CMV epitopes were used as well. The public TCR beta signatures pointed to both CMV infection and matching HLA type.

Points from the study as a whole: CMV-specific HLA-C-restricted TCR beta clonotypes dominated the ex vivo response. Identification of carriers of CMV plus the relevant HLA was achieved through cumulative public TCR beta family frequency.

This clonotype was seen a few times. Its antigen is undetermined. MiXCR, run by TCRdb on the reads, gives a single entry per CDR3 protein. The top ten clones hold over 12% of a sample with around 900,000 distinct CDR3 sequences, less than 35% of them seen once. The source is a human donor in good health (CMV status not recorded). Some clones in this sample may be carry-over from other donors' samples. The specimen comprised cultured CD8+ T cells from PBMCs, sampled from culture after CMV antigen stimulation.

CDR3 sequence reads: CASATGRREKLFF. Written as DNA, the CDR3 is TGTGCCAGCGCGACAGGGAGAAGGGAAAAACTGTTTTTT. The rearrangement uses TRBV25-1 and TRBJ1-4, with 7 positions matching TRBD1. Germline V gene data show CDR1 as MGHDK and CDR2 as SYGVNS. The V gene end was trimmed by 8 bases and the J gene end by 8 bases; junction bases not matched to a gene: 8. The CDR3 extends over 13 amino acids.